This T cell receptor beta chain was identified in a study of Graves' ophthalmopathy and Graves' hyperthyroidism (dated by TCRdb to the late 2010s). For the wider study: A patient counted as having stable hyperthyroidism if there was no progression to ophthalmopathy within 18 months of follow-up. To explore V-J signatures distinguishing ophthalmopathy from hyperthyroidism, a discovery set of 100 or so patients (about 41 ophthalmopathy, 55 to 60 stable hyperthyroidism) was enrolled. The study used TCR beta repertoire signatures to distinguish Graves' ophthalmopathy from Graves' hyperthyroidism and to predict progression to ophthalmopathy. In total, 135 blood samples were TCR-sequenced: 40 to 45 ophthalmopathy, some 75 hyperthyroidism and roughly 17 hyperthyroidism-to-ophthalmopathy patients. An independent validation cohort was composed of 18 to 20 hyperthyroidism patients and about 17 patients who later progressed from hyperthyroidism to ophthalmopathy. Once sampling was done, hyperthyroidism patients were given methimazole at a starting dose of 30 mg daily, while ophthalmopathy patients were given high-dose intravenous methylprednisolone. T-cell repertoires of thyroid tissue and blood were compared in over 5 hyperthyroidism patients.

For repertoire sequencing, the TCR beta CDR3 regions were amplified from RNA transcripts. The first round of RT-PCR was done with HTBI primers and the Qiagen OneStep RT-PCR kit, and was followed by a second round of multiplex PCR, then size selection and purification. The libraries underwent paired-end sequencing with 100 bp reads on an Illumina HiSeq2000. Processing in the source paper ran as follows. SOAPnuke was used to process the reads, throwing out any read that had adapters, had uncalled bases, had a mean Phred below 15, or lacked an exact constant-primer or identifier match. COPE v1.2.5 was used to merge the high-quality paired reads. Clonotypes were defined as unique nucleotide sequences and were aligned to IMGT TRB V, D and J references using MiTCR v1.1. Analysis was restricted to V-J combinations with a frequency above 0.0001, which covered roughly 99% of repertoires. For each V-J combination, a TCR clonal expansion and chaos score was defined as the ratio of F50 clonal expansion to chaos observed in the TCRdist matrix. Welch's t-statistics and random forest were used to reduce the features to about a dozen V-J combinations, which were then used as input to a naive Bayes classifier. The similarity between thyroid and blood repertoires was quantified using the Morisita-Horn index. Through fastp at Q25 and MiXCR, TCRdb rebuilt clones from the public reads, retaining in-frame beta chains. Rows matching on CDR3 protein sequence are summarized as one entry with the most common DNA and genes. The V and J calls here are based on TCRdb, not the publication. The sample table shows more than 1,000,000 distinct CDR3 sequences, and roughly two fifths are seen once. The ten biggest clones cover over 8.5% of the sample.

CDR1 and CDR2, looked up from the germline V gene, are ENHRY and SYGVKD. The CDR3 sequence holds 20 residues, the cysteine and phenylalanine included. Just the 60-base CDR3 DNA is kept, in frame starting at base 1. The hyperthyroidism patients were 18 to 65 years old and newly diagnosed, with a disease duration of less than 2 months. Patients with other autoimmune diseases, uncontrolled infections, pregnancy or lactation were excluded. Clinical symptoms, serum thyroxine, TRAb, thyroid ultrasound and orbital computed tomography formed the basis of the diagnosis. Trizol reagent was used to extract the total RNA, and its quality was then checked on an Agilent 2100 Bioanalyzer. Study-wide conclusions, independent of this receptor: Ophthalmopathy was separated from stable hyperthyroidism by the 13-signature model with 85% to 90% sensitivity and about 83% specificity in cross-validation and with 80%/75% in the test set. Most expanded thyroid clonotypes with a frequency above 0.001 also appeared in blood, which suggests that blood repertoires may reflect the immune response in the thyroid. Sample size was not predetermined statistically, and investigators were not blinded to group allocation. In validation, the model predicted ophthalmopathy progression with more than 55% sensitivity and 72.22% specificity; roughly eleven predicted patients were CT-confirmed with GO in a median of approximately six months.

About this clonotype: Its target antigen remains unknown. Sequence at one end of the junction differs from germline and may be a read error.

Input material: peripheral blood or thyroid tissue (not recorded which). The chain was built from TRBV10-3 and TRBJ2-6, with TRBD1 identical over 8 junction bases. This TCR was sampled from an adult man with Graves' hyperthyroidism. This receptor carries the CDR3 CASSYVGAGTGRSGANVLTF. The DNA sequence is as follows: TGTGCCAGCAGTTACGTGGGGGCCGGGACAGGACGCTCTGGGGCCAACGTCCTGACTTTC.